The rows below give T cell receptor beta chains drawn from one sample of a study of blood T cells in healthy people across ages. TCRdb reanalysed the 5' RACE reads using MiXCR and keeps one entry per CDR3 protein. The sample has 1 million or so distinct CDR3 sequences, under 30% seen once; the top ten hold about 0.72%. A further study also used this sample, focusing on T cells of mothers and their children.

Material: blood. The receptors were gathered from a girl aged 2 to 9 in good health. CDR3s include the opening cysteine and the closing phenylalanine or tryptophan. A D gene is named only where the DNA matches it firmly. Size is stated for part of the rows, as once, few or many counts, or as a class when the clone is expanded.

J | V | D | size | CDR3 | DNA
TRBJ2-5 | TRBV20-1 | - | - | CSANELGETQYF | TGCAGTGCTAATGAGTTGGGGGAGACCCAGTACTTC
TRBJ2-1 | TRBV7-2 | TRBD2 | few | CASSLNSGGRRNEQFF | TGTGCCAGCAGCTTGAATAGCGGGGGGCGTCGCAATGAGCAGTTCTTC
TRBJ2-5 | TRBV14 | TRBD2 | few | CASSQLAAVQETQYF | TGTGCCAGCAGCCAACTAGCGGCGGTCCAAGAGACCCAGTACTTC
TRBJ2-7 | TRBV3-1 | - | few | CASGMGEQYF | TGTGCCAGCGGGATGGGCGAGCAGTACTTC
TRBJ2-7 | TRBV14 | TRBD1 | few | CASSQGVLLFGQGFPEQYF | TGTGCCAGCAGCCAAGGCGTGCTTCTGTTTGGACAGGGGTTTCCCGAGCAGTACTTC
TRBJ2-5 | TRBV7-9 | TRBD2 | - | CASSLGGWEGETQYF | TGTGCCAGCAGCTTAGGCGGATGGGAGGGAGAGACCCAGTACTTC
TRBJ2-5 | TRBV28 | - | few | CASSLFGDFSLFF | TGTGCCAGCAGTTTATTCGGAGACTTCAGTTTGTTCTTC
TRBJ2-2 | TRBV29-1 | - | - | CSVPEGSGELFF | TGCAGCGTCCCGGAGGGTTCCGGGGAGCTGTTTTTT
TRBJ2-3 | TRBV7-2 | TRBD2 | many | CASSRGGGTDTQYF | TGTGCCAGCAGCCGCGGGGGGGGCACAGATACGCAGTATTTT
TRBJ2-3 | TRBV7-3 | TRBD2 | once | CASSPAGRLDTQYF | TGTGCCAGCAGCCCAGCGGGGAGGTTGGATACGCAGTATTTT
TRBJ1-2 | TRBV10-3 | - | - | CAISESNPARGGYTF | TGTGCCATCAGTGAGTCGAACCCCGCGAGAGGTGGTTACACCTTC
TRBJ2-5 | TRBV5-1 | TRBD1 | - | CASSMGQRTSETQYF | TGCGCCAGCAGCATGGGACAGCGGACGTCAGAGACCCAGTACTTC
TRBJ2-1 | TRBV9 | - | few | CASSVVGTYNEQFF | TGTGCCAGCAGCGTCGTCGGAACTTACAATGAGCAGTTCTTC
TRBJ1-4 | TRBV4-1 | - | - | CASSQAGKREKLFF | TGCGCCAGCAGCCAAGCCGGAAAGCGGGAAAAACTGTTTTTT
TRBJ2-5 | TRBV5-1 | TRBD2 | once | CASSPLAGDSRETQYF | TGCGCCAGCAGCCCGCTAGCGGGAGATTCTAGGGAGACCCAGTACTTC
TRBJ1-1 | TRBV7-8 | - | - | CASSLGIWTEAFF | TGTGCCAGCAGCTTAGGGATATGGACTGAAGCTTTCTTT
TRBJ2-4 | TRBV12-3/TRBV12-4 | - | few | CASSQAVKGFDKNIQYF | TGTGCCAGCAGTCAAGCAGTAAAGGGTTTTGACAAAAACATTCAGTACTTC
TRBJ2-7 | TRBV12-3/TRBV12-4 | TRBD1 | many | CASTPTGVGYEQYF | TGTGCCAGCACCCCGACAGGGGTCGGTTACGAGCAGTACTTC
TRBJ1-4 | TRBV28 | - | few | CASRTLGWSGTNEKLFF | TGTGCCAGCCGTACCCTAGGGTGGAGTGGAACTAATGAAAAACTGTTTTTT
TRBJ2-7 | TRBV9 | - | few | CASSIGSSSYEQYF | TGTGCCAGCAGCATCGGGTCGTCAAGCTACGAGCAGTACTTC
TRBJ2-1 | TRBV20-1 | TRBD2 | - | CSAKPRSGATYNEQFF | TGCAGTGCTAAACCGCGAAGCGGGGCTACCTACAATGAGCAGTTCTTC
TRBJ1-1 | TRBV5-1 | - | few | CASSLFGENTEAFF | TGCGCCAGCAGCTTGTTCGGGGAGAACACTGAAGCTTTCTTT
TRBJ1-2 | TRBV21-1 | - | - | CASSKEPHSYGYTF | TGTGCCAGCAGCAAAGAGCCCCACAGCTATGGCTACACCTTC
TRBJ1-1 | TRBV12-3/TRBV12-4 | TRBD1 | - | CASSLLLRWDRNTEAFF | TGTGCCAGCAGTCTCCTTCTTCGCTGGGACAGGAACACTGAAGCTTTCTTT
TRBJ1-1 | TRBV28 | TRBD1 | - | CASRPGGDTEAFF | TGTGCCAGCAGACCAGGGGGAGACACTGAAGCTTTCTTT
TRBJ2-5 | TRBV21-1 | - | - | CASINKDRDVYGETQYF | TGTGCCAGCATAAATAAGGACAGGGACGTTTATGGGGAGACCCAGTACTTC
TRBJ2-7 | TRBV7-2 | TRBD2 | few | CASSSRPGGLFYEQYF | TGTGCCAGCAGCTCGCGCCCGGGGGGGCTTTTCTACGAGCAGTACTTC
TRBJ2-1 | TRBV24-1 | - | - | CATSGVVRGEQFF | TGTGCCACCAGTGGAGTAGTCCGGGGAGAGCAGTTCTTC
TRBJ1-1 | TRBV29-1 | - | few | CSVDGGLGAFF | TGCAGCGTTGACGGCGGCCTGGGGGCTTTCTTT
TRBJ2-7 | TRBV25-1 | TRBD2 | - | CASSPAGDVSYEQYF | TGTGCCAGCAGTCCAGCGGGAGACGTCTCCTACGAGCAGTACTTC
TRBJ2-3 | TRBV20-1 | - | few | CSASIAEGADTQYF | TGCAGTGCTAGTATAGCGGAGGGGGCAGATACGCAGTATTTT
TRBJ1-2 | TRBV6-5 | - | - | CASSYSAGSGYTF | TGTGCCAGCAGTTACTCGGCAGGGAGTGGCTACACCTTC
TRBJ2-3 | TRBV14 | TRBD2 | few | CASSPPGTKTTDTQYF | TGTGCCAGCAGCCCCCCCGGGACTAAGACCACAGATACGCAGTATTTT
TRBJ2-2 | TRBV19 | TRBD2 | - | CASSIRGWTSPTWRDTGELFF | TGTGCCAGTAGTATTAGGGGGTGGACTAGCCCAACGTGGAGAGACACCGGGGAGCTGTTTTTT
TRBJ1-2 | TRBV29-1 | - | - | CSVILPGLPSWTF | TGCAGCGTCATCCTCCCGGGACTGCCTTCTTGGACCTTC
TRBJ2-7 | TRBV4-1 | - | - | CASSQESRLVGSYEQYF | TGCGCCAGCAGCCAAGAATCCCGACTAGTGGGGTCCTACGAGCAGTACTTC
TRBJ1-2 | TRBV4-2 | TRBD1 | - | CASQGTEPPYGYTF | TGTGCCAGCCAGGGGACAGAGCCTCCCTATGGCTACACCTTC
TRBJ2-5 | TRBV5-1 | TRBD2 | - | CASSPLAGVGEETQYF | TGCGCCAGCAGCCCCTTAGCGGGAGTAGGGGAAGAGACCCAGTACTTC
TRBJ2-7 | TRBV11-2 | - | few | CASSLDSAQRGTLGEQYF | TGTGCCAGCAGCTTAGATAGCGCCCAACGGGGGACCTTAGGGGAGCAGTACTTC
TRBJ2-7 | TRBV3-1 | - | - | CASSQLSGSVSYEQYF | TGTGCCAGCAGCCAATTAAGCGGTTCCGTGTCCTACGAGCAGTACTTC
TRBJ1-2 | TRBV15 | - | - | CATSSWGLSASDYGYTF | TGTGCCACCAGCTCCTGGGGACTGTCGGCGTCGGACTATGGCTACACCTTC
TRBJ2-7 | TRBV20-1 | TRBD2 | few | CSALAGGPHEQYF | TGCAGTGCCCTAGCGGGAGGGCCCCACGAGCAGTACTTC
TRBJ2-3 | TRBV20-1 | - | - | CSARVAGITDTQYF | TGCAGTGCTAGAGTAGCCGGGATCACAGATACGCAGTATTTT
TRBJ2-3 | TRBV3-1 | - | - | CASSLNWGISTDTQYF | TGTGCCAGCAGCCTAAACTGGGGGATTAGCACAGATACGCAGTATTTT
TRBJ1-2 | TRBV12-3/TRBV12-4 | - | - | CASSYGTPRVGYTF | TGTGCCAGCAGTTATGGGACTCCGAGGGTTGGCTACACCTTC
TRBJ2-7 | TRBV28 | - | few | CASSDPEGGIYEQYF | TGTGCCAGCAGTGACCCGGAAGGGGGAATCTACGAGCAGTACTTC
TRBJ2-1 | TRBV2 | TRBD2 | few | CASKVEASGRNEQFF | TGTGCCAGCAAAGTGGAGGCTAGCGGGAGAAATGAGCAGTTCTTC
TRBJ1-1 | TRBV6-5 | - | - | CASSYFSDSEGGTTEAFF | TGTGCCAGCAGTTACTTCTCGGACAGCGAAGGAGGAACCACTGAAGCTTTCTTT